This TCR beta chain was recovered during a study of regulatory T cells in long-lasting Graves disease. Across the whole study: Positivity for TSH receptor antibodies plus over 5 years of antithyroid drugs meant persistent Graves' disease.

This clonotype was observed a single time. Since no conserved phenylalanine or tryptophan closes the CDR3, a read error is the likely cause. Researchers made TCR beta libraries by using iRepertoire HTBI primers and running Arm-PCR on CDR3 regions. TCRdb redid the calling of the multiplex PCR reads with MiXCR, one entry per CDR3 protein. The data show 400,000 to 500,000 distinct CDR3 sequences, 21% seen once. Germline V lookup: CDR1 LGHDT, CDR2 YNNKEL (reference sequence). V lost 5 bases and J lost 8; bases outside the gene matches: 5. The CDR3 consists of 12 residues. Described time point: persistent/refractory GD, antithyroid drugs over 5 years with positive TRAb. From PBMCs, RNA was extracted and then used to make the TCR library.

The rearrangement uses TRBV3-1 and TRBJ1-1; 7 nucleotides align to TRBD1. The sequence was collected from a female donor with Graves disease. The source was peripheral blood mononuclear cells (PBMCs), collected when the disease was refractory, from a patient treated with antithyroid drugs. The CDR3 loop is CASSGTDLEAFS. The CDR3 nucleotides read TGTGCCAGCAGCGGGACAGACTTAGAAGCTTTCTCT.